The clone carrying this T cell receptor (beta chain) was counted once. The data belong to a study of cytomegalovirus exposure and HLA in healthy donors. This CDR3 comprises 15 residues. Germline CDR1 reads MNHNS; CDR2 reads SASEGT. The V and J ends lost 11 bases and 2 bases, in that order; junction bases with no gene match: 13. The table came from immunoSEQ multiplex PCR; TCRdb's copy has only in-frame clones and leaves some out. The data show more than 110,000 clones, about 94% seen once. Sequenced sample: PBMCs. J is TRBJ2-3 and V is TRBV6-1, with TRBD2 matching 7 bases. The TCR comes from a man between 18 and 35 years old in good health and CMV-seropositive. CDR3 sequence (DNA): TGTGCCGGACGGGGGGTAGGGGCAATCACAGATACGCAGTATTTT. Encoded protein: CAGRGVGAITDTQYF.